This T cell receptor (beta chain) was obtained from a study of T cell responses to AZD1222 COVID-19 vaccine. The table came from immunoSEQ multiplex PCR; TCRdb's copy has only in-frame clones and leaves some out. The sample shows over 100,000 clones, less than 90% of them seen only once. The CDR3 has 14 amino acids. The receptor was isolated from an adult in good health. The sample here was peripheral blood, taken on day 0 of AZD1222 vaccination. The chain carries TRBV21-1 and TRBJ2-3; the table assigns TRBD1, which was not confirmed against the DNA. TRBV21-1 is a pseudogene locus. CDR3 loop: CASSYRDRTDTQYF. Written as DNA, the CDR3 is TGTGCCAGCAGTTACAGGGATCGCACAGATACGCAGTATTTT.